The present T cell receptor beta chain was sequenced within a study of regulatory T cells in long-lasting Graves disease. The overall study: Over 5 years of antithyroid drugs plus positive TSH receptor antibodies defined persistent Graves' disease.

Sample time point: persistent/refractory GD, antithyroid drugs over 5 years with positive TRAb. PBMC-extracted RNA yielded the TCR library. General study results and limits: Peripheral blood, not thyroid tissue, was the sole material studied.

This clonotype was counted ten times or more. The antigen remains undetermined. A read error may produce the germline difference seen at one junction end. According to the study, TCR beta libraries were built with iRepertoire HTBI primers and CDR3-region Arm-PCR. TCRdb reprocessed the multiplex PCR reads with MiXCR, giving one entry per CDR3 protein. Of approximately 400,000 distinct CDR3 sequences listed, roughly 25% are singletons. The input for sequencing was peripheral blood mononuclear cells (PBMCs), taken when the disease was refractory, from a patient treated with antithyroid drugs. This sequence was found in a middle-aged woman with Graves disease.

In DNA, the CDR3 is TGTACCAGCAGTCTATCGGGTGATCAAGGCTACACCTTC. Its translation is CTSSLSGDQGYTF. The J gene is TRBJ1-2, the V gene TRBV28; no definite D call. Germline lookup yields CDR1 MDHEN and CDR2 SYDVKM. There are 13 residues in the CDR3.